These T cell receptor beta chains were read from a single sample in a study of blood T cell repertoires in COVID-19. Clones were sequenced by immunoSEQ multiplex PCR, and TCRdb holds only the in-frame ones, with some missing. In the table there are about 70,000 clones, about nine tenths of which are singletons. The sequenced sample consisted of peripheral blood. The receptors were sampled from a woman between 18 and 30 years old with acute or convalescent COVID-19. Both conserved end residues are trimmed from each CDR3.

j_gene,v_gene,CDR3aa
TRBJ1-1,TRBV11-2,ASSLERDGEAF
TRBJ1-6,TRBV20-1,SASYRPGSPLH
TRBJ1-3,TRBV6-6,ASSYEGAAGNTIY
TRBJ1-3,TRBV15,ATRSRRSSRNTIY
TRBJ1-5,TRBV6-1,ASSEAIYSNQPQH
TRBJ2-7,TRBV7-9,ASSLNRGRSIGSLEQY
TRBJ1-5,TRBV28,ASSPSRGNQPQH
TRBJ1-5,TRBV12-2,ATPGEVGGNQPQH
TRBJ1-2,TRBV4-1,ASSQGRRGTGASGYT
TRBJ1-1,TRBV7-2,ASSLVPTVMNTEAF
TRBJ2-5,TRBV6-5,ASRGGLAGGETQY
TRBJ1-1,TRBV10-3,AISDRVGQWSF
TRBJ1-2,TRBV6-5,ASSPGSMSYGYT
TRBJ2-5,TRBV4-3,ASSQELAAGETQY
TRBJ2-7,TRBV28,ASRTSGGPHYEQY
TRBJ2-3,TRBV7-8,ASSSRLAEISTDTQY
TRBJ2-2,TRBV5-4,ASSFTGTGELF
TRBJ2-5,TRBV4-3,ASSQASGTSETQY
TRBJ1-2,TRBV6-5,ASSSPGQGHYGYT
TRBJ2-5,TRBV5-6,ASSLNSETQY
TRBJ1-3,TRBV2,ASSEEGGWNTIY
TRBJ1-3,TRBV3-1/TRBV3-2,ASSGDRVGNTIY
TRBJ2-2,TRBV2,ASSGTSGNTGELF
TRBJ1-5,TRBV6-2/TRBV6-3,ASSTAGPYVQPQH
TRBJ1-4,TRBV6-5,ASSYVGPTNEKLF
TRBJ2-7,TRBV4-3,ASSQDVGYNSYEQY